The present T cell receptor beta chain was sequenced within a study of cytomegalovirus exposure and HLA in healthy donors. The method was immunoSEQ multiplex PCR; TCRdb's version includes in-frame clones alone and lacks a portion of them. The sample has fewer than 200,000 clones; approximately 86% are singletons. Donors came from a validation cohort of 95 to 150 subjects, distinct from the first 666-subject cohort. Note on this clone: Its antigen is unidentified.

General observations from the study: A few CMV-associated chains proved CMV antigen-specific in vitro. Researchers catalogued approximately 170 TCR beta chains as cytomegalovirus-associated.

V was pared by 5 bases and J by 0 bases, with 4 bases of the junction left unmatched. In germline, CDR1 is SNHLY, CDR2 FYNNEI. This CDR3 comprises 15 residues. This TCR came from a man between 25 and 39 years old in good health and CMV-seropositive. This sequence joins TRBV2 and TRBJ2-1; 7 nucleotides align to TRBD1. The sample taken for sequencing was PBMCs. The CDR3: CASSLGQASYNEQFF. CDR3 sequence (DNA): TGTGCCAGCAGTCTTGGACAGGCCTCCTACAATGAGCAGTTCTTC. The whole variable domain, remainder taken from reference TRBV2 and TRBJ2-1, is EPEVTQTPSHQVTQMGQEVILRCVPISNHLYFYWYRQILGQKVEFLVSFYNNEISEKSEIFDDQFSVERPDGSNFTLKIRSTKLEDSAMYFCASSLGQASYNEQFFGPGTRLTVL.